This T cell receptor beta chain came from a study of cytomegalovirus exposure and HLA in healthy donors. Findings and caveats of the study: Most subjects had HLA-A and HLA-B alleles reportedly predicted accurately by TCR beta sequences.

The primer mix had 60 Vbeta and 13 Jbeta primers. Method: immunoSEQ multiplex PCR; TCRdb's copy keeps in-frame clones and lacks some. The profile shows 200,000 or so clones, roughly 87% of them singletons. With regard to this clone: The antigen remains undetermined.

The CDR3 spans 15 residues. Per germline, CDR1 SGHRS and CDR2 YFSETQ. Trimming took 0 bases from V and 2 from J; bases not matched to a gene: 4. The chain links TRBV5-1 to TRBJ1-1; 7 nucleotides agree with TRBD1. Sequenced sample: PBMCs. The clonotype was recovered from a girl under three years old in good health and CMV-seronegative. CDR3 nucleotides: TGCGCCAGCAGCTTGGCCCCAGGGGGAAACACTGAAGCTTTCTTT. Translated, it gives CASSLAPGGNTEAFF.